This T cell receptor (beta chain) was profiled in a study of control samples from healthy donors and cancer patients. The germline gives CDR1 SGHAT, CDR2 FQNNGV. This CDR3 contains 15 residues. V was pared by 5 bases and J by 3 bases, with 16 bases between. TCRdb keeps only in-frame clones here, not all; method: immunoSEQ multiplex PCR. The profile shows around 170,000 clones, almost 90% of them singletons. The chain links TRBV11-2 to TRBJ1-2, with D possibly being TRBD1 (6 bases). Source material: blood. This TCR derives from a woman in her twenties or thirties in good health. CDR3 sequence reads: CASSHPRGRDYGYTF. In nucleotides, the CDR3 is TGTGCCAGCAGCCATCCCAGGGGCAGGGACTATGGCTACACCTTC.